This T cell receptor (beta chain) comes out of a study of cytomegalovirus exposure and HLA in healthy donors. General study points: TCR beta sequences numbering around 15,000 were associated with HLA alleles at 0.05 false discovery rate in a later analysis.

PCR used 60 Vbeta primers and 13 Jbeta primers. In the source study's methods: Unique TCR beta chains totaled roughly 81 million in a later count, with roughly 10 million of them shared. The assay was immunoSEQ multiplex PCR, and TCRdb's table has in-frame clones only and misses some. Clone size and the V and J calls come from that table; the DNA yielded D and trimming. The sample carries over 150,000 clones, about 80% recorded once. This clone was found a few times. Its specificity is unknown. Germline lookup yields CDR1 SGHAT and CDR2 FQNNGV. V lost 1 base, J lost 3 bases, and 7 bases lay in between. This CDR3 contains 14 residues.

Material: PBMCs. The sequence was obtained from a man aged 25 to 40 in good health and CMV-seropositive. The chain couples TRBV11-2 to TRBJ1-3, with D perhaps TRBD1 (5 bases). Here the CDR3 reads CASSLAGYGNTIYF. The CDR3 bases are TGTGCCAGCAGCTTAGCAGGGTATGGAAACACCATATATTTT.